The rows below give T cell receptor beta chains drawn from one sample of a study of T cell changes during pregnancy in multiple sclerosis. The method was immunoSEQ multiplex PCR; TCRdb's version includes in-frame clones alone and lacks a portion of them. This table has approximately 89,000 clones, 94% appearing once. The material sequenced was peripheral blood, taken after pregnancy. The receptors were sampled from a female donor in good health, enrolled as a control in a pregnancy study. Each CDR3 is given with its conserved first and last residue. The D gene is left open where the match is weak. Size tells how often a clone was seen (once, few, many) or the class of an expanded clone, and some rows leave it out.

CDR3aa,CDR3nt,d_gene,v_gene,abundance,len,j_gene
CASSGGQGPYEQYF,TGTGCCAGCAGTGGTGGACAGGGACCCTACGAGCAGTACTTC,TRBD1,TRBV6-1,-,14,TRBJ2-7
CASSPLLKPGTIYGYTF,TGCGCCAGCAGCCCCCTTCTAAAGCCCGGGACAATCTATGGCTACACCTTC,-,TRBV4-1,few,17,TRBJ1-2
CASSQDTRGSTDTQYF,TGTGCCAGCAGCCAAGATACTCGCGGGAGCACAGATACGCAGTATTTT,-,TRBV14,once,16,TRBJ2-3
CASSSGQGGTEAFF,TGCGCCAGCAGCTCTGGACAGGGAGGCACTGAAGCTTTCTTT,TRBD1,TRBV5-1,-,14,TRBJ1-1
CASSFGTGYEQYF,TGTGCCAGCAGCTTTGGGACAGGCTACGAGCAGTACTTC,TRBD1,TRBV7-8,-,13,TRBJ2-7
CASSGLQGKYEQYF,TGCGCCAGCAGTGGGCTTCAGGGAAAATACGAGCAGTACTTC,-,TRBV10-2,-,14,TRBJ2-7
CASGPYEQYF,TGTGCCAGCGGCCCCTACGAGCAGTACTTC,-,TRBV6-1,-,10,TRBJ2-7
CASSLDVTGGPKEQFF,TGTGCCAGCAGCTTGGATGTCACGGGAGGGCCGAAGGAGCAGTTCTTC,TRBD2,TRBV5-5,-,16,TRBJ2-1
CASIEGLAGAEPEQFF,TGTGCCAGCATCGAGGGACTAGCGGGAGCTGAGCCTGAGCAGTTCTTC,TRBD2,TRBV2,-,16,TRBJ2-1
CASGLTGLGGYTF,TGTGCCAGCGGACTCACAGGGTTAGGAGGCTACACCTTC,-,TRBV28,-,13,TRBJ1-2
CSAAWGAQYF,TGCAGTGCCGCTTGGGGGGCCCAGTACTTC,-,TRBV20-1,-,10,TRBJ2-5
CASSHIAAYQETQYF,TGTGCCAGCAGCCACATCGCAGCGTACCAAGAGACCCAGTACTTC,-,TRBV11-2,-,15,TRBJ2-5
CASSPVSSPYNEQFF,TGTGCCAGCTCACCCGTCTCAAGCCCCTACAATGAGCAGTTCTTC,-,TRBV18,-,15,TRBJ2-1
CASSPLSGTTDTQYF,TGTGCCAGCAGCCCCCTAAGCGGGACCACAGATACGCAGTATTTT,TRBD2,TRBV5-5,once,15,TRBJ2-3
CASSSGTKYNSPLHF,TGTGCCAGCAGTTCCGGGACAAAGTATAATTCACCCCTCCACTTT,-,TRBV25-1,-,15,TRBJ1-6
CASSPRENPYTQYF,TGTGCCAGCTCACCAAGAGAGAACCCTTATACGCAGTATTTT,-,TRBV18,-,14,TRBJ2-3
CASRATGGPGGYTF,TGCGCCAGCAGGGCTACAGGGGGCCCTGGTGGCTACACCTTC,TRBD1,TRBV5-1,-,14,TRBJ1-2
CASSMGTVYNEQFF,TGTGCCAGTAGTATGGGGACAGTGTACAATGAGCAGTTCTTC,TRBD1,TRBV19,-,14,TRBJ2-1
CASSGRRGINEKLFF,TGTGCCAGCAGTGGAAGACGAGGAATTAATGAAAAACTGTTTTTT,-,TRBV28,-,15,TRBJ1-4
CASSRDTFGGYTF,TGTGCCAGCAGCCGGGACACTTTTGGGGGCTACACCTTC,-,TRBV5-5,-,13,TRBJ1-2
CAIRDGQGNQPQHF,TGTGCCATCAGGGATGGACAGGGAAATCAGCCCCAGCATTTT,TRBD1,TRBV10-3,-,14,TRBJ1-5
CSVFGTSGTRDEQYF,TGCAGCGTTTTCGGGACTAGCGGAACCAGGGACGAGCAGTACTTC,TRBD2,TRBV29-1,-,15,TRBJ2-7
CASSWTGEETQYF,TGTGCCAGCAGCTGGACAGGGGAAGAGACCCAGTACTTC,TRBD1,TRBV4-2,-,13,TRBJ2-5